Below, 28 T cell receptor beta chains from the same sample are listed, as sequenced in a study of identical twins (dated by TCRdb to 2016 to 2017). The library came from 5' RACE. Sequencing took place on an Illumina HiSeq 2000. TCRdb handled the public reads itself, with Q25 trimming in fastp and clone calling in MiXCR, and kept productive beta chains. Entries that share a CDR3 protein sequence are merged under the most common genes and DNA. Counted in this sample were about 470,000 distinct CDR3 sequences; roughly 24% of them appeared once. 2.5% to 3.5% of the sample rests with the top ten. This same sample was also part of a study on T cells expressing NK-cell markers.

Material for sequencing was CD4+ T cells sorted from blood. These receptors were collected from a woman aged 18-30 years in good health.

There are many counts of this clonotype. CDR3 DNA: TGCAGTGCCCACGGGGGGGGTTTGGATCAGCCCCAGCATTTT. It yields the protein CSAHGGGLDQPQHF. This rearrangement joins TRBV20-1 to TRBJ1-5, with a tentative D call TRBD1 (5 bases). The CDR3 length is 14 residues. V was trimmed by 6 bases and J by 5 bases, leaving 17 bases between them. Germline V gene sequence: CDR1 DFQATT, CDR2 SNEGSKA (reference sequence).

This clonotype was seen a few times. Here the CDR3 reads CSIASTAYEQYF. CDR3 DNA: TGCAGCATAGCGTCGACGGCCTACGAGCAGTACTTC. The chain employs TRBV29-1 and TRBJ2-7, with a possible D match to TRBD2 (5 bases). This CDR3 region has 12 residues. In germline, CDR1 is SQVTM, CDR2 ANQGSEA. The germline V and J ends were trimmed by 8 bases and 2 bases, with 13 bases remaining between them.

The chain joins TRBV18 to TRBJ1-2, with D possibly TRBD1 on 6 matching bases. In germline, CDR1 is KGHSH, CDR2 LQKENI. V lost 2 bases to trimming and J lost 3 bases, with 7 bases between them. This CDR3 is 13 amino acids long. CDR3 amino acids: CASSPTGHYGYTF. CDR3 DNA sequence: TGTGCCAGCTCACCAACAGGGCACTATGGCTACACCTTC.

This chain uses TRBV10-3 with TRBJ2-1, with TRBD1 as a possible D gene (5 bases). V was pared by 6 bases and J by 9 bases, with 9 bases between. CDR1 ENHRY and CDR2 SYGVKD come from the germline V gene. The CDR3 spans 11 residues. CDR3 protein: CAIRGQIEQFF. CDR3 nucleotides: TGTGCCATCAGAGGACAAATTGAGCAGTTCTTC.

This clonotype was counted a few times. The chain is built from TRBV6-2 or TRBV6-3 and TRBJ2-7; 12 positions agree with TRBD1. Germline V gene sequence: CDR1 MNHEY, CDR2 SVGEGT. This CDR3 comprises 20 residues. The V and J ends lost 2 bases and 6 bases, in that order; junction bases with no gene match: 20. CDR3 in DNA: TGTGCCAGCAGTTACATTTGGGACAGGGGGCGACATCCCCCCCAGGGCGAGCAGTACTTC. It codes for CASSYIWDRGRHPPQGEQYF.

This clonotype was detected ten times or more. V gene TRBV12-3 or TRBV12-4 combines with J gene TRBJ2-5; no clear D gene. The ends were cut back, 4 bases at V and 2 bases at J, with 5 bases in the middle. The CDR3 consists of 12 residues. This chain's CDR3 is CASSSRQETQYF. CDR3 DNA: TGTGCCAGCAGTTCCCGACAAGAGACCCAGTACTTC.

This clonotype has only a few counts. The CDR3 here is CASGQDYEQYF. The CDR3 DNA reads as TGCGCCAGCGGACAAGACTACGAGCAGTACTTC. J is TRBJ2-7 and V is TRBV10-1, with a weak D call TRBD1 (5 bases). V lost 8 bases, J lost 3 bases, and 8 bases lay in between. The CDR3 spans 11 residues. Germline V CDR1 and CDR2: WNHNN, SYGVQD (reference sequence).

The rearrangement joins TRBV12-3 or TRBV12-4 to TRBJ1-2; 10 bases align to TRBD1. V gave up 2 bases and J gave up 8 bases; unmatched junction bases: 8. CDR3 length: 15 amino acids. CDR3 region: CASSLMDWDRGGYTF. CDR3 coding DNA: TGTGCCAGCAGTTTAATGGATTGGGACAGGGGCGGCTACACCTTC.

This chain joins TRBV20-1 and TRBJ1-1, with D unclear. The CDR3 contains 13 residues. In germline, CDR1 is DFQATT, CDR2 SNEGSKA (reference sequence). Trimming removed 1 base at V and 4 bases at J, with 10 bases between. The CDR3 bases are TGCAGTGCTAGAGGATCCCGGGGCACTGAAGCTTTCTTT. It specifies CSARGSRGTEAFF.

The chain combines TRBV12-3 or TRBV12-4 with TRBJ2-1; D is undetermined. The CDR3 runs to 18 residues. V lost 0 bases and J 0 bases, leaving 15 bases between the germline ends. CDR3 nucleotide sequence: TGTGCCAGCAGTTTAGCGCCTCTAACCGTAAGCTCCTACAATGAGCAGTTCTTC. Residues: CASSLAPLTVSSYNEQFF.

There are a few counts of this clonotype. This chain uses TRBV20-1 with TRBJ2-3; no clear D. Per germline, CDR1 DFQATT and CDR2 SNEGSKA (reference sequence). This CDR3 is built from 15 residues. The V end was cut by 1 base, the J end by 2 bases, with 13 bases between. CDR3 nucleotides: TGCAGTGCTAGAGCTACCAGGCTGTTCACAGATACGCAGTATTTT. Encoded protein: CSARATRLFTDTQYF.

This chain joins TRBV7-9 and TRBJ2-5; 8 bases fit TRBD2. The CDR3 has 16 residues. Germline CDR1 is SEHNR and CDR2 is FQNEAQ (reference sequence). The J segment lost 5 bases and the V segment lost 2 bases, leaving 10 bases of the junction unmatched. The CDR3 region is CASSLLRGGPRETQYF. In DNA, the CDR3 is TGTGCCAGCAGCTTACTTCGGGGGGGCCCGCGGGAGACCCAGTACTTC. Looking up the rest from reference TRBV7-9 and TRBJ2-5 gives the full variable domain: DTGVSQNPRHKITKRGQNVTFRCDPISEHNRLYWYRQTLGQGPEFLTYFQNEAQLEKSRLLSDRFSAERPKGSFSTLEIQRTEQGDSAMYLCASSLLRGGPRETQYFGPGTRLLVL.

The rearrangement uses TRBV20-1 and TRBJ2-1; perhaps TRBD1 as D (5 bases). Deletions cut 4 bases from V and 10 bases from J, with 14 bases between. Looked up from germline, CDR1 is DFQATT and CDR2 is SNEGSKA (reference sequence). The CDR3 covers 12 residues. Written as DNA, the CDR3 is TGCAGTGCTACCCAAGGGGTCCGAGAGCAGTTCTTC. Protein product: CSATQGVREQFF.

The gene calls are TRBV20-1 and TRBJ2-5; tentatively, D is TRBD1 or TRBD2 (6 bases each). V was pared by 6 bases and J by 3 bases, with 14 bases between. Germline CDR1 reads DFQATT; CDR2 reads SNEGSKA (reference sequence). CDR3 length: 13 amino acids. The CDR3 protein is CSAPRRGEETQYF. CDR3 in DNA: TGCAGTGCCCCTCGGAGGGGGGAAGAGACCCAGTACTTC.

This sequence joins TRBV7-9 and TRBJ2-5, with D perhaps matching TRBD2 (5 bases). The CDR3 loop spans 15 amino acids. CDR1 SEHNR and CDR2 FQNEAQ come from the germline V gene (reference sequence). V shed 3 bases and J shed 5 bases, with 16 bases lying between them. The CDR3 is CASSFYSSTGETQYF. The DNA of the CDR3 is TGTGCCAGCAGCTTTTACTCTTCCACGGGGGAGACCCAGTACTTC.

The chain recombines TRBV3-1 with TRBJ2-5; TRBD2 matches at 8 bases. CDR1 and CDR2 (germline): LGHDT, YNNKEL (reference sequence). Losses at the gene ends were 3 bases for V and 5 bases for J; bases not matched to a gene: 5. This CDR3 comprises 14 residues. In DNA form, the CDR3 reads TGTGCCAGCAGCCAGGGACTAGGATTGGAGACCCAGTACTTC. It encodes CASSQGLGLETQYF.

The gene calls are TRBV6-2 or TRBV6-3 and TRBJ2-7; 7 bases are a match to TRBD2. Unmatched junction bases numbered 7, after V lost 2 bases and J lost 6 bases. Per germline, CDR1 MNHEY and CDR2 SVGEGT. The CDR3 sequence is 14 residues long. CDR3 residues: CASSYRLAGSEQYF. The CDR3 DNA follows: TGTGCCAGCAGTTACCGGTTAGCGGGCTCCGAGCAGTACTTC.

The V gene is TRBV5-5, the J gene TRBJ2-3; D is undetermined. Germline-derived CDR1 and CDR2 are SGHKS and YYEKEE (reference sequence). The V and J ends lost 5 bases and 1 base respectively, with 11 bases between them. This CDR3 comprises 14 residues. The CDR3 DNA follows: TGTGCCAGCAGTCGACAAATGGGCACAGATACGCAGTATTTT. This codes for CASSRQMGTDTQYF.

The chain links TRBV24-1 to TRBJ2-7; a possible D gene is TRBD1 (6 bases). Trimming took 2 bases from V and 0 from J, leaving 10 bases between them. The germline V gene has CDR1 KGHDR and CDR2 SFDVKD. This CDR3 is built from 15 residues. The CDR3 sequence is CATSDSSDSSYEQYF. CDR3 coding DNA: TGTGCCACCAGTGATTCCTCGGACAGCTCCTACGAGCAGTACTTC.

This clonotype was recorded at least ten times. The chain joins TRBV11-2 to TRBJ1-4; no firm D call. Trimming stripped 2 bases from V and 11 bases from J, with 9 bases between. Per germline, CDR1 SGHAT and CDR2 FQNNGV. This CDR3 region has 12 residues. The CDR3: CASSLNGLKLFF. CDR3 sequence (DNA): TGTGCCAGCAGCTTAAATGGCCTTAAACTGTTTTTT.

This clonotype was detected only a few times. The chain recombines TRBV7-3 with TRBJ2-1; D uncertain. The CDR3 totals 12 residues. V was cut by 4 bases and J by 9 bases, with 10 bases left in between. Germline V gives CDR1 SGHTA, CDR2 FQGTGA. CDR3 residues: CASSSSDGEQFF. CDR3 sequence (DNA): TGTGCCAGCAGCTCCTCCGACGGTGAGCAGTTCTTC.

In this sample, this clonotype turned up a few times. This rearrangement joins TRBV7-2 to TRBJ2-5; D assignment may be TRBD1 or TRBD2 (5 bases each). The length of the CDR3 is 16 residues. V shed 6 bases and J shed 3 bases, with 20 bases lying between them. Germline assignment: CDR1 SGHTA and CDR2 FQGNSA. CDR3 DNA sequence: TGTGCCAGCAGTCGTCCCCCGAGGGGCCGCAAAGAGACCCAGTACTTC. Encoded protein: CASSRPPRGRKETQYF.

This rearrangement joins TRBV7-2 to TRBJ2-1; D unresolved. Germline CDR1 is SGHTA and CDR2 is FQGNSA. The CDR3 runs 14 residues. V lost 3 bases to trimming and J lost 6 bases, with 12 bases between them. CDR3 loop: CASSFLALGNEQFF. As DNA, the CDR3 is TGTGCCAGCAGCTTCCTGGCGTTGGGCAATGAGCAGTTCTTC.

This clonotype was counted between two and nine times. This chain uses TRBV4-3 with TRBJ2-3; 13 bases match TRBD2. This CDR3 has 19 residues. Looked up from germline, CDR1 is LGHNA and CDR2 is YSLEER. Trimming took 1 base from V and 0 from J; bases not matched to a gene: 7. CDR3 protein: CASSQVRLAGGTSTDTQYF. In DNA form, the CDR3 reads TGCGCCAGCAGCCAAGTACGACTAGCGGGGGGTACTAGCACAGATACGCAGTATTTT.

This clonotype was recorded a few times. The chain combines TRBV18 with TRBJ2-2; maybe TRBD2 (6 bases). The ends were cut back, 0 bases at V and 4 bases at J, with 9 bases in the middle. The CDR3 extends over 15 amino acids. CDR1 and CDR2 from the germline V gene are KGHSH and LQKENI. CDR3: CASSPPGGFTGELFF. The DNA for the CDR3 is TGTGCCAGCTCACCACCGGGGGGATTCACCGGGGAGCTGTTTTTT.

The V call is TRBV9, the J call TRBJ2-7; perhaps D is TRBD1 or TRBD2 (6 bases each). CDR3 size: 15 residues. Germline CDR1 is SGDLS and CDR2 is YYNGEE. V was cut by 2 bases and J by 6 bases, with 18 bases left in between. The CDR3 protein is CASSVGTGAYGEQYF. CDR3 sequence (DNA): TGTGCCAGCAGCGTCGGGACGGGGGCCTATGGCGAGCAGTACTTC.

The V gene is TRBV2, the J gene TRBJ2-2; D perhaps matches TRBD1 (6 bases). Trimming left V 6 bases short and J 1 base short, with 9 bases between. The CDR3 contains 14 residues. Germline-derived CDR1 and CDR2 are SNHLY and FYNNEI. As DNA, the CDR3 is TGTGCCAGCAGGGGACACGAGAACACCGGGGAGCTGTTTTTT. This gives the protein CASRGHENTGELFF.

This clonotype was seen more than once but under ten times. The chain couples TRBV6-1 to TRBJ2-7, with 9 bases identical to TRBD1. The CDR3 covers 14 residues. Germline V gives CDR1 MNHNS, CDR2 SASEGT. The J segment lost 6 bases and the V segment lost 6 bases, leaving 9 bases of the junction unmatched. In DNA form, the CDR3 reads TGTGCCAGCAGCCTCTCGGACAGGGGCAGCGAGCAGTACTTC. Translation: CASSLSDRGSEQYF.